One and the same sample provided the 16 T cell receptor beta chains below, sequenced in a study of blood T cell repertoires in COVID-19. Clones were read by immunoSEQ multiplex PCR, and TCRdb kept only the in-frame ones, dropping some. The sample has over 250,000 clones, approximately 88% seen once. Material for sequencing was peripheral blood. The source of these receptors is a woman in her twenties or thirties with acute or convalescent COVID-19.

The chain's CDR3 is CASSAHGTYDEQFF. The CDR3 DNA follows: TGTGCCAGCAGCGCTCACGGGACTTACGATGAGCAGTTCTTC. The chain uses TRBV9 and TRBJ2-1, with a tentative D call TRBD2 (6 bases). Germline V gene sequence: CDR1 SGDLS, CDR2 YYNGEE. This CDR3 is built from 14 residues. V shed 3 bases and J shed 8 bases, with 15 bases lying between them.

This clone was seen just once. This chain uses TRBV9 with TRBJ1-3; TRBD1 aligns across 8 bases. Germline values: CDR1 SGDLS, CDR2 YYNGEE. This CDR3 contains 17 residues. Losses at the gene ends were 0 bases for V and 4 bases for J; bases not matched to a gene: 9. CDR3 sequence: CASSVGDGRGPGNTIYF. The CDR3, as DNA: TGTGCCAGCAGCGTAGGGGATGGCAGGGGGCCAGGAAACACCATATATTTT.

This chain connects TRBV2 to TRBJ2-5, with 7 bases fitting TRBD1. This CDR3 is built from 15 residues. In germline, CDR1 is SNHLY, CDR2 FYNNEI. Trimming at V came to 2 bases and at J to 2 bases, leaving 5 bases not matched to a gene. CDR3 DNA sequence: TGTGCCAGCAGTGAATGGGGGACAGCTCAAGAGACCCAGTACTTC. Translated, it gives CASSEWGTAQETQYF.

A single count supports this clone. The chain has TRBV10-3 and TRBJ2-3; D remains unclear. The V end was cut by 0 bases, the J end by 6 bases, with 7 bases between. CDR1 and CDR2 (germline): ENHRY, SYGVKD. The CDR3 loop spans 13 amino acids. The CDR3: CAISESIRDTQYF. Here the CDR3 DNA reads TGTGCCATCAGTGAGTCGATACGGGATACGCAGTATTTT.

V and J are TRBV14 and TRBJ1-2, with D perhaps TRBD1 (5 bases). V was trimmed by 1 base and J by 0 bases, leaving 12 bases between them. This CDR3 has 16 residues. Germline lookup yields CDR1 SGHDN and CDR2 FVKESK. Here the CDR3 DNA reads TGTGCCAGCAGCCAAGGGGGCGGCAGTACTAACTATGGCTACACCTTC. This codes for CASSQGGGSTNYGYTF.

The chain recombines TRBV25-1 with TRBJ1-3, with 8 bases fitting TRBD1. Germline-derived CDR1 and CDR2 are MGHDK and SYGVNS. Trimming took 6 bases from V and 0 from J; bases not matched to a gene: 1. The CDR3 has 14 residues. The CDR3 sequence: CASSGQGSGNTIYF. CDR3 nucleotide sequence: TGTGCCAGCAGCGGACAGGGCTCTGGAAACACCATATATTTT.

This clone was detected a few times. This sample includes further DNA sequences coding for the same CDR3. V and J are TRBV24-1 and TRBJ1-1, with D unresolved. The CDR3 is 12 residues long. The V end lost 3 bases, the J end lost 3 bases, and 4 bases lay between the germline ends. Germline CDR1 reads KGHDR; CDR2 reads SFDVKD. The chain's CDR3 is CATSDGHTEAFF. The DNA of the CDR3 is TGTGCCACCAGTGATGGCCACACTGAAGCTTTCTTT.

The J gene is TRBJ2-3, the V gene TRBV24-1; 8 bases map to TRBD2. V was pared by 5 bases and J by 1 base, with 4 bases of the junction left unmatched. The CDR3 totals 15 residues. Germline CDR1 is KGHDR and CDR2 is SFDVKD. The CDR3 is CATSAAGAGTDTQYF. The DNA of the CDR3 is TGTGCCACCAGTGCAGCGGGAGCAGGCACAGATACGCAGTATTTT.

The chain has TRBV25-1 and TRBJ2-3; D remains ambiguous. V shed 9 bases and J shed 6 bases, with 10 bases lying between them. Per the germline V gene, CDR1 is MGHDK and CDR2 is SYGVNS. The CDR3 loop spans 11 amino acids. For the CDR3, the DNA is TGTGCCAGTAACCCCGGGGATACGCAGTATTTT. This sequence encodes CASNPGDTQYF.

A note on this clone: Other DNA sequences from this sample encode an identical CDR3 as well. The gene calls are TRBV19 and TRBJ1-3; the match to TRBD1 covers 7 bases. With V trimmed by 1 base and J by 1 base, 1 base remained unmatched. Per germline, CDR1 LNHDA and CDR2 SQIVND (reference sequence). This CDR3 is built from 15 residues. The CDR3 loop is CASSIVQGSGNTIYF. CDR3 nucleotides: TGTGCCAGTAGTATAGTACAGGGGTCTGGAAACACCATATATTTT.

The genes are TRBV30 and TRBJ1-5, with TRBD1 identical over 9 bases. Germline V gene sequence: CDR1 GTSNPN, CDR2 SVGIG (reference sequence). The CDR3 is 18 amino acids. The V and J ends lost 0 bases and 9 bases, in that order; junction bases with no gene match: 18. CDR3 sequence reads: CAWSVRGGGQGLIRPQHF. The CDR3 DNA follows: TGTGCCTGGAGTGTACGGGGAGGGGGACAGGGTTTGATCAGGCCCCAGCATTTT. The whole variable domain, remainder taken from reference TRBV30 and TRBJ1-5, is SQTIHQWPATLVQPVGSPLSLECTVEGTSNPNLYWYRQAAGRGLQLLFYSVGIGQISSEVPQNLSASRPQDRQFILSSKKLLLSDSGFYLCAWSVRGGGQGLIRPQHFGDGTRLSIL.

This clone was seen once. V usage is TRBV11-3 and J usage is TRBJ2-3; possible D gene TRBD2, 5 bases. The CDR3 loop spans 15 amino acids. V lost 5 bases to trimming and J lost 2 bases, with 14 bases between them. Germline CDR1 is SGHNT and CDR2 is YENEEA. CDR3 DNA: TGTGCCAGCAGCCCTAACAGCGGAAACACAGATACGCAGTATTTT. Translated: CASSPNSGNTDTQYF.

The rearrangement uses TRBV5-4 and TRBJ2-5; D is unclear. This CDR3 has 17 amino acids. Germline V gene data show CDR1 as SGHNT and CDR2 as YYREEE (reference sequence). V lost 4 bases to trimming and J lost 2 bases, with 21 bases between them. The CDR3 sequence is CASSPAPSARPQETQYF. The CDR3 coding sequence is TGTGCCAGCAGCCCTGCCCCGTCTGCTAGACCGCAAGAGACCCAGTACTTC.

The V gene is TRBV12-5, the J gene TRBJ2-1; D unresolved. Trimming removed 2 bases from V and 7 bases from J, with 6 bases in between. Looked up from germline, CDR1 is LGHNT and CDR2 is FRNRAP. The CDR3 length is 12 residues. As DNA, the CDR3 is TGTGCTAGTGGTTTGATGCGGAATGAGCAGTTCTTC. Its protein is CASGLMRNEQFF.

The chain employs TRBV2 and TRBJ1-4; D remains ambiguous. In germline, CDR1 is SNHLY, CDR2 FYNNEI. V was trimmed by 8 bases and J by 1 base, leaving 17 bases between them. CDR3 length: 16 amino acids. The CDR3 sequence is CASSPPGFGTNEKLFF. In DNA, the CDR3 is TGTGCCAGCTCCCCCCCGGGGTTCGGAACTAATGAAAAACTGTTTTTT.

The chain couples TRBV6-2 or TRBV6-3 to TRBJ2-7; D is unclear. This CDR3 contains 12 residues. Trimming left V 4 bases short and J 3 bases short, with 7 bases between. Germline lookup yields CDR1 MNHEY and CDR2 SVGEGT. The chain's CDR3 is CASSWRYYEQYF. In DNA, the CDR3 is TGTGCCAGCAGTTGGAGATACTACGAGCAGTACTTC.